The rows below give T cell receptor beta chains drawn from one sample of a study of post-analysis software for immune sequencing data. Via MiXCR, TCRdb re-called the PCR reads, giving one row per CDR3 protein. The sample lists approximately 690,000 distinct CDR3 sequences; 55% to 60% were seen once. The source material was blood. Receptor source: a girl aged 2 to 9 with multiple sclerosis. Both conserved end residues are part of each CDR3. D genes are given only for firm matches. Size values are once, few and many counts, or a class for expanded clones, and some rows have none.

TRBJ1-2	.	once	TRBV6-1	TGTGCCAGCAGTGAGCGGATCCGGTCCGACTATGGCTACACCTTC	CASSERIRSDYGYTF
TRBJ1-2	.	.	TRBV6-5	TGTGCCAGCAGTTATTCAAAGGGGCCGGTACTCTATGGCTACACCTTC	CASSYSKGPVLYGYTF
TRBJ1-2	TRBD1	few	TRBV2	TGTGCCAGTCTTAAGACAGGGGAGGCAGGCTACACCTTC	CASLKTGEAGYTF
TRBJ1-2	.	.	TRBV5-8	TGTGCCAGCAGCTTGGGCGGACGGGCGGACGGCTACACCTTC	CASSLGGRADGYTF
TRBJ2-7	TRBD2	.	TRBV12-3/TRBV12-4	TGTGCCAGCACCAGGGAGGGCTACGAGCAGTACTTC	CASTREGYEQYF
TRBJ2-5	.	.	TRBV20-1	TGCAGTGCCCCCAGGGGTTTGGGGCTAGCCCAAGAGACCCAGTACTTC	CSAPRGLGLAQETQYF
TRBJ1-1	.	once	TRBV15	TGTGCCACCAGCAGGGGATCGGGGGGAGTAGGCACTGAAGCTTTCTTT	CATSRGSGGVGTEAFF
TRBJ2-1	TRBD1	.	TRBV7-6	TGTGCCAGCAGCTTTAGCTCGGGACAGGGGTACAATGAGCAGTTCTTC	CASSFSSGQGYNEQFF
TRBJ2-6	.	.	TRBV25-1	TGTGCCAGCAGTGAAGGGTGGAGGGGGGGCTGGGCCAACGTCCTGACTTTC	CASSEGWRGGWANVLTF
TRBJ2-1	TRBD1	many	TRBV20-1	TGCAGTGCTAGAAGACAGGGCCATGAGCAGTTCTTC	CSARRQGHEQFF
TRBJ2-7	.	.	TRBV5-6	TGTGCCAGCAGCACTTTGTTAGGGACGGAGACAGAGGAGCAGTACTTC	CASSTLLGTETEEQYF
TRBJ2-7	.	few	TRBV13	TGTGCCAGCAGCTTGGGTGTGGGGCGCTTCAACGAGCAGTACTTC	CASSLGVGRFNEQYF
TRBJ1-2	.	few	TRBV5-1	TGCGCCAGCAGCTTGGCGGGGCCCCTGTCCTATGGCTACACCTTC	CASSLAGPLSYGYTF
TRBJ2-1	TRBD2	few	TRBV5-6	TGTGCCAGCAGCTCTATAGCGGGAGATAGGTGGAATGAGCAGTTCTTC	CASSSIAGDRWNEQFF
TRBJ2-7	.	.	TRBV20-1	TGCAGTGCCAGGGGTAGGGATTACAATGAGCAGTACTTC	CSARGRDYNEQYF